This T cell receptor beta chain stems from a study of T cell changes during pregnancy in multiple sclerosis. In germline, CDR1 is SGHDT, CDR2 YYEEEE. Trimming cost V 4 bases and J 5 bases, with 21 bases left between them. The CDR3 has 16 amino acids. The data were produced by immunoSEQ multiplex PCR, yet TCRdb's version contains in-frame clones alone and is incomplete. The sample carries about 60,000 clones, 91% recorded once. This rearrangement joins TRBV5-6 to TRBJ1-2; the D gene is possibly TRBD1 (5 bases). The sample here was CD4+ T cells from peripheral blood mononuclear cells, taken in the first trimester of pregnancy. The origin of this receptor is a female donor with multiple sclerosis, enrolled in a pregnancy study. CDR3 nucleotides: TGTGCCAGCAGCCCGCCGGGAGGGGAGGTCGGGTATGGCTACACCTTC. Translating gives CASSPPGGEVGYGYTF.